This entry lists 30 T cell receptor beta chains sequenced from one sample in a study of shared clonotypes between healthy human individuals. Libraries were prepared by immunoSEQ multiplex PCR; TCRdb keeps only in-frame clonotypes and omits some of them. Of about 1.1 million clones listed, roughly 80% were seen once; the top ten hold roughly 0.9%. Sequenced material: memory CD4+ T cells from PBMCs. Noted subset: CD45RA-negative fraction. Receptor source: a man aged 18 to 29 in good health. Some clones in this sample may be carry-over from other donors' samples.

The chain joins TRBV7-2 to TRBJ2-5; TRBD2 might be the D (5 bases). The closer fit of TRBJ2-7 to the DNA end suggests the J call may be wrong. CDR1 is SGHTA, CDR2 FQGNSA, per germline. The CDR3 has 13 residues. In nucleotides, the CDR3 is TGTGCCAGCAGCCAACGAGAGGGCTACGAGCAGTACTTC. Protein sequence: CASSQREGYEQYF.

The gene calls are TRBV28 and TRBJ2-1; D may be TRBD1 (7 bases). V dropped 5 bases and J dropped 7 bases, with 18 bases sitting between them. The CDR3 loop spans 15 amino acids. CDR1 and CDR2 (germline): MDHEN, SYDVKM. The CDR3 is CASSNGGQYKNEQFF. In nucleotides, the CDR3 is TGTGCCAGCAGTAACGGGGGACAGTACAAAAATGAGCAGTTCTTC.

The chain combines TRBV6-1 with TRBJ2-4; D uncertain. The CDR3 has 15 residues. Trimming took 2 bases from V and 1 from J, leaving 9 bases between them. CDR1 is MNHNS, CDR2 SASEGT, per germline. The CDR3 DNA reads TGTGCCAGCAGTGAATATTATGGGGCCAAAAACATTCAGTACTTC. Amino acids: CASSEYYGAKNIQYF.

Remarks on this clone: In this CDR3 the conserved last residue, phenylalanine or tryptophan, is missing, so a read error is likely. No DNA is shown, since the ends of the CDR3 on it are uncertain; the CDR3 is the one TCRdb lists. The rearrangement joins TRBV28 to TRBJ1-1; the tabulated D call, TRBD1, remains unverified against the DNA. Looked up from germline, CDR1 is MDHEN and CDR2 is SYDVKM. From its first to its last residue, the CDR3 has 9 amino acids. This CDR3 reads CASSFRGAT.

On this clone itself: Other DNA sequences in this specimen translate into the identical CDR3. The chain couples TRBV5-1 to TRBJ2-5; D is unresolved. This CDR3 spans 13 amino acids. In germline, CDR1 is SGHRS, CDR2 YFSETQ. Trimming cost V 4 bases and J 5 bases, with 12 bases left between them. For the CDR3, the DNA is TGCGCCAGCAGCCCTACAGTAGAGGAGACCCAGTACTTC. It is translated as CASSPTVEETQYF.

The rearrangement links TRBV9 to TRBJ2-2, with 7 bases matching TRBD2. The CDR3 consists of 17 residues. V was pared by 3 bases and J by 7 bases, with 15 bases of the junction left unmatched. Germline V gene lookup returns CDR1 SGDLS and CDR2 YYNGEE. The CDR3 reads CASSGGTTAERDGELFF. DNA of the CDR3: TGTGCCAGCAGCGGGGGGACTACCGCGGAACGGGACGGGGAGCTGTTTTTT.

The chain has TRBV28 and TRBJ2-7; D perhaps matches TRBD2 (7 bases). Trimming left V 3 bases short and J 2 bases short, with 14 bases between. The CDR3 is 15 residues long. CDR1 MDHEN and CDR2 SYDVKM come from the germline V gene. This chain's CDR3 is CASSFLGGPTYEQYF. CDR3 coding DNA: TGTGCCAGCAGTTTCTTGGGGGGGCCGACCTACGAGCAGTACTTC.

This sequence joins TRBV7-2 and TRBJ2-7; 12 nucleotides line up with TRBD2. Trimming removed 1 base from V and 3 bases from J; junction bases left unmatched: 4. This CDR3 is built from 16 residues. Germline CDR1 SGHTA, CDR2 FQGNSA. CDR3 bases: TGTGCCAGCAGCTTAGTGGGGACTAGCGGGTTCTACGAGCAGTACTTC. Residues: CASSLVGTSGFYEQYF. Full variable domain (remainder filled in from reference TRBV7-2 and TRBJ2-7): GAGVSQSPSNKVTEKGKDVELRCDPISGHTALYWYRQSLGQGLEFLIYFQGNSAPDKSGLPSDRFSAERTGGSVSTLTIQRTQQEDSAVYLCASSLVGTSGFYEQYFGPGTRLTVT.

This chain joins TRBV18 and TRBJ1-2; D not certain. V gave up 2 bases and J gave up 6 bases, with 7 bases separating them. The CDR3 is made up of 12 amino acids. Germline V gives CDR1 KGHSH, CDR2 LQKENI. CDR3 sequence (DNA): TGTGCCAGCTCACCAAGGAGGGATGGCTACACCTTC. Protein product: CASSPRRDGYTF.

This rearrangement joins TRBV28 to TRBJ2-3, with a tentative D call TRBD2 (5 bases). Trimming removed 7 bases from V and 0 bases from J, with 8 bases in between. The CDR3 runs 13 residues. In germline, CDR1 is MDHEN, CDR2 SYDVKM. The CDR3 spells CASTRGSTDTQYF. In nucleotides, the CDR3 is TGTGCCAGCACCCGCGGGAGCACAGATACGCAGTATTTT.

V gene TRBV5-1 combines with J gene TRBJ2-5, with 10 bases fitting TRBD2. The CDR3 runs 17 residues. V shed 4 bases, J shed 7 bases, and the junction held 16 bases outside the gene matches. Per germline, CDR1 SGHRS and CDR2 YFSETQ. Written as DNA, the CDR3 is TGCGCCAGCAGCGTCACTAGCGGGGCGTCTTTTTACGGGACCCAGTACTTC. This sequence encodes CASSVTSGASFYGTQYF.

This rearrangement joins TRBV7-2 to TRBJ2-1, with 12 bases lining up with TRBD2. Germline CDR1 SGHTA, CDR2 FQGNSA. Trimming at V came to 3 bases and at J to 9 bases, leaving 6 bases not matched to a gene. The CDR3 runs 15 residues. CDR3 coding DNA: TGTGCCAGCAGCTTGCGTGGACTAGCGGGATTTGAGCAGTTCTTC. Translation: CASSLRGLAGFEQFF.

The chain has TRBV2 and TRBJ2-1; D not resolved. Germline V gene data show CDR1 as SNHLY and CDR2 as FYNNEI. The CDR3 loop spans 16 amino acids. Trimming removed 3 bases from V and 0 bases from J, with 12 bases in between. The chain's CDR3 is CASSDSRSFSYNEQFF. As DNA, the CDR3 is TGTGCCAGCAGTGATTCAAGATCATTCTCCTACAATGAGCAGTTCTTC.

The chain combines TRBV18 with TRBJ2-5; the match to TRBD2 covers 7 bases. Per the germline V gene, CDR1 is KGHSH and CDR2 is LQKENI. The CDR3 consists of 13 residues. The V gene end was trimmed by 6 bases and the J gene end by 2 bases; junction bases not matched to a gene: 3. The DNA for the CDR3 is TGTGCCAGCTCGGGACTAACACAAGAGACCCAGTACTTC. Translated: CASSGLTQETQYF.

The chain links TRBV7-2 to TRBJ1-4, with unresolved D. The V gene lost 2 bases and the J gene lost 0 bases, with 10 bases spanning the gap. Germline V lookup: CDR1 SGHTA, CDR2 FQGNSA. The CDR3 has 16 residues. CDR3 loop: CASSLLPPATNEKLFF. CDR3 bases: TGTGCCAGCAGCTTACTACCCCCTGCAACTAATGAAAAACTGTTTTTT.

V and J are TRBV7-8 and TRBJ2-7; 9 bases are shared with TRBD2. Germline lookup yields CDR1 SGHVS and CDR2 FQNEAQ. The CDR3 spans 15 residues. J gave up 2 bases and V 5 bases, and 7 bases lay outside the gene matches. CDR3: CASSPTSGVPYEQYF. Written as DNA, the CDR3 is TGTGCCAGCAGCCCGACTAGCGGAGTCCCCTACGAGCAGTACTTC.

The rearrangement uses TRBV19 and TRBJ1-5; the D gene is possibly TRBD1 (5 bases). CDR3 size: 14 residues. The V and J ends lost 0 bases and 6 bases respectively, with 9 bases between them. Per the germline V gene, CDR1 is LNHDA and CDR2 is SQIVND (reference sequence). The CDR3 bases are TGTGCCAGTAGTATAGATAGGGGCGGTCAGCCCCAGCATTTT. This encodes CASSIDRGGQPQHF. Looking up the rest from reference TRBV19 and TRBJ1-5 gives the full variable domain: DGGITQSPKYLFRKEGQNVTLSCEQNLNHDAMYWYRQDPGQGLRLIYYSQIVNDFQKGDIAEGYSVSREKKESFPLTVTSAQKNPTAFYLCASSIDRGGQPQHFGDGTRLSIL.

The chain employs TRBV5-6 and TRBJ1-2; D is uncertain. The CDR3 runs to 13 residues. The ends were cut back, 0 bases at V and 8 bases at J, with 11 bases in the middle. CDR1 SGHDT and CDR2 YYEEEE come from the germline V gene. As DNA, the CDR3 is TGTGCCAGCAGCTTGGTAAAGGGTTTGGGCTACACCTTC. Amino acids: CASSLVKGLGYTF.

The gene calls are TRBV5-6 and TRBJ1-2; 7 nucleotides match TRBD1. Germline V lookup: CDR1 SGHDT, CDR2 YYEEEE. J was trimmed by 7 bases and V by 0 bases; bases with no gene match: 9. The CDR3 has 15 residues. The CDR3 DNA reads TGTGCCAGCAGCTTGGTTAGTACAGGGGCTGGTGGCTACACCTTC. This translates into CASSLVSTGAGGYTF.

This clone was detected a few times. This chain links TRBV27 with TRBJ1-5; no clear D gene. Germline V gene data show CDR1 as MNHEY and CDR2 as SMNVEV (reference sequence). V shed 8 bases and J shed 8 bases, with 19 bases lying between them. The CDR3 has 14 amino acids. The CDR3 loop is CASSRRDLGEPQHF. In nucleotides, the CDR3 is TGTGCCAGCTCTCGAAGGGATCTCGGGGAGCCCCAGCATTTT.

In its sample, this clone was seen once. The chain combines TRBV6-5 with TRBJ1-1, with D perhaps TRBD1 (5 bases). Trimming took off 7 bases at V and 3 bases at J, with 15 bases between the two ends. Germline V CDR1 and CDR2: MNHEY, SVGAGI. The CDR3 sequence is 14 residues long. In nucleotides, the CDR3 is TGTGCCAGCACCTTCCGGGGGGGAGACACTGAAGCTTTCTTT. Translating it yields CASTFRGGDTEAFF.

To note about this clone: An end of the junction does not agree with germline; a read error may underlie this. V usage is TRBV7-2 and J usage is TRBJ1-2; no clear D. Germline CDR1 SGHTA, CDR2 FQGNSA. This CDR3 has 13 amino acids. The CDR3 reads CASSPPSAYGYTF. In DNA form, the CDR3 reads TGTGCTAGCAGCCCGCCGAGCGCGTATGGCTACACCTTC.

The CDR3 coding sequence is TGTGCCAGCAGCTGGATGAGCACAGATACGCAGTATTTT. It encodes CASSWMSTDTQYF. The chain has TRBV7-9 and TRBJ2-3; D is unclear. This CDR3 spans 13 amino acids. CDR1 is SEHNR and CDR2 is FQNEAQ in the germline V gene (reference sequence). Trimming removed 4 bases from V and 0 bases from J, with 5 bases in between.

The gene calls are TRBV4-1 and TRBJ2-7; D is undetermined. V dropped 4 bases and J dropped 2 bases, with 15 bases sitting between them. CDR1 and CDR2 (germline): MGHRA, YSYEKL. The CDR3 runs to 15 residues. The CDR3 nucleotides are TGCGCCAGCAGCCTAAATACAGCTGAGACCTACGAGCAGTACTTC. Translating gives CASSLNTAETYEQYF.

The chain joins TRBV4-1 to TRBJ1-5; 9 bases are a match to TRBD1. The V segment lost 0 bases and the J segment 6 bases; nucleotides outside the gene matches: 9. CDR3 length equals 17 residues. The germline V gene encodes CDR1 MGHRA and CDR2 YSYEKL. The CDR3 reads CASSQDFGQGSVQPQHF. The DNA for the CDR3 is TGCGCCAGCAGCCAAGATTTCGGACAGGGGTCGGTTCAGCCCCAGCATTTT.

The chain employs TRBV20-1 and TRBJ2-5; no definite D call. Germline CDR1 DFQATT, CDR2 SNEGSKA (reference sequence). Trimming stripped 5 bases from V and 1 base from J, with 5 bases between. The CDR3 loop spans 11 amino acids. CDR3 amino acids: CSAALQETQYF. In DNA, the CDR3 is TGCAGTGCTGCCCTCCAAGAGACCCAGTACTTC.

The V and J genes are TRBV30 and TRBJ2-1; 10 bases map to TRBD2. The V gene end was trimmed by 4 bases and the J gene end by 0 bases; junction bases not matched to a gene: 6. The CDR3 has 16 residues. Germline V CDR1 and CDR2: GTSNPN, SVGIG (reference sequence). CDR3 in DNA: TGTGCCTGGACCAGTAGCGGGAGGAGCTCCTACAATGAGCAGTTCTTC. It specifies CAWTSSGRSSYNEQFF.

The V and J genes are TRBV28 and TRBJ1-5; D is unclear. V lost 5 bases to trimming and J lost 8 bases, with 13 bases between them. The CDR3 has 13 residues. Germline lookup yields CDR1 MDHEN and CDR2 SYDVKM. The CDR3 reads CASSSGQTKPQHF. DNA of the CDR3: TGTGCCAGCAGTAGCGGTCAAACTAAGCCCCAGCATTTT.

The CDR3 sequence is CASSLTPGGNQPQHF. Written as DNA, the CDR3 is TGTGCCAGCTCATTGACCCCAGGAGGCAATCAGCCCCAGCATTTT. The chain carries TRBV18 and TRBJ1-5; no definite D call. Deletions cut 5 bases from V and 2 bases from J, with 13 bases between. The CDR3 has 15 residues. Germline CDR1 is KGHSH and CDR2 is LQKENI.

This clone was detected only once. V gene TRBV6-5 combines with J gene TRBJ2-7, with a weak D call TRBD2 (6 bases). Between the trimmed V and J ends, which lost 7 bases and 5 bases, there was a span of 18 bases. From germline, CDR1 is MNHEY and CDR2 SVGAGI. The CDR3 runs to 14 residues. Here the CDR3 reads CASNKRDFVDEQYF. The CDR3 DNA reads TGTGCCAGCAACAAAAGGGACTTCGTGGACGAGCAGTACTTC.